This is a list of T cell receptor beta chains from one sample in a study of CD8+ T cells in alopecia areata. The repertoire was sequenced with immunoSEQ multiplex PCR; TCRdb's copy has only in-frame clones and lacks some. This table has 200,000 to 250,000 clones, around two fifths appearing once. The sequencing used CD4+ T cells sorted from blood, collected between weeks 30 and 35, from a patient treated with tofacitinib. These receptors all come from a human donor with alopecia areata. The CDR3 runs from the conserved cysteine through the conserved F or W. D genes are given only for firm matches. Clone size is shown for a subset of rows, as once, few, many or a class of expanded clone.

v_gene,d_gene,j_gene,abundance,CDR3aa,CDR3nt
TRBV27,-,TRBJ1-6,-,CASSLSGQGNGSPLHF,TGTGCCAGCAGTTTATCGGGGCAGGGTAATGGTTCACCCCTCCACTTT
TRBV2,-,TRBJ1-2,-,CASSEQESYGYTF,TGTGCCAGCAGCGAACAGGAATCCTATGGCTACACCTTC
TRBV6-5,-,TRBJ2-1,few,CASSYDRGRNNEQFF,TGTGCCAGCAGTTACGACCGGGGGCGCAACAATGAGCAGTTCTTC
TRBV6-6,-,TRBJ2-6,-,CASSYRSNSGANVLTF,TGTGCCAGCAGTTACAGAAGTAACTCTGGGGCCAACGTCCTGACTTTC
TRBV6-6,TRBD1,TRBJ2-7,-,CASSWGDRLYEQYF,TGTGCCAGCAGTTGGGGGGACAGGCTCTACGAGCAGTACTTC
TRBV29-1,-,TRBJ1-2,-,CSAREGNYGYTF,TGCAGCGCCAGGGAGGGAAACTATGGCTACACCTTC
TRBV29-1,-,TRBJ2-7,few,CSTSQGGNEQYF,TGCAGCACATCTCAGGGGGGCAACGAGCAGTACTTC
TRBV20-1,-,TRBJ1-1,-,CSASENTEAFF,TGCAGTGCTAGCGAGAACACTGAAGCTTTCTTT
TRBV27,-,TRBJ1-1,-,CASSFFSRQVNTEAFF,TGTGCCAGCAGTTTTTTCTCTCGGCAGGTGAACACTGAAGCTTTCTTT
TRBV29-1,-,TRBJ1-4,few,CSVGVRVGNEKLFF,TGCAGCGTTGGGGTACGCGTGGGGAATGAAAAACTGTTTTTT
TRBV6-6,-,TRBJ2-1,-,CASSYGGVGYNEQFF,TGTGCCAGCAGTTATGGGGGAGTGGGCTACAATGAGCAGTTCTTC
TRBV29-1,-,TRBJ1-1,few,CSVETAAAEAFF,TGCAGCGTTGAGACGGCGGCGGCTGAAGCTTTCTTT
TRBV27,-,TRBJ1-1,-,CASSFQSRSTEAFF,TGTGCCAGCAGTTTTCAGAGCAGGAGCACTGAAGCTTTCTTT
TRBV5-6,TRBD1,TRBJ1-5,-,CASSWWTGSNQPQHF,TGTGCCAGCAGCTGGTGGACAGGTAGCAATCAGCCCCAGCATTTT
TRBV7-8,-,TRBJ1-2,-,CASSFRQRQGYTF,TGTGCCAGCAGCTTCAGACAGAGGCAAGGCTACACCTTC
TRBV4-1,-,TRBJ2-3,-,CASSQDLSGTDTQYF,TGCGCCAGCAGCCAAGATTTATCCGGGACAGATACGCAGTATTTT
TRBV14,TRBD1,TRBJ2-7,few,CASSPGRNRGQTYEQYF,TGTGCCAGCAGCCCAGGAAGGAATAGGGGACAGACCTACGAGCAGTACTTC
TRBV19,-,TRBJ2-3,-,CASSTLRGPGDTQYF,TGTGCCAGTAGTACCCTCCGGGGGCCGGGGGATACGCAGTATTTT
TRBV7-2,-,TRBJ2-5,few,CASRYETQYF,TGTGCCAGCCGGTACGAGACCCAGTACTTC
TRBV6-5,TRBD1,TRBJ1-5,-,CASRQQGDQPQHF,TGTGCCAGCAGACAACAGGGGGATCAGCCCCAGCATTTT
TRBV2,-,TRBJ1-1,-,CASSDQGLTEAFF,TGTGCCAGCAGTGATCAGGGATTGACTGAAGCTTTCTTT
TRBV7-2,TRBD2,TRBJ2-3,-,CASSLPGLAADTQYF,TGTGCCAGCAGCTTACCGGGACTAGCAGCAGATACGCAGTATTTT
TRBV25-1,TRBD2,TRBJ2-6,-,CASGAGRLSGANVLTF,TGTGCCAGCGGAGCGGGACGGCTCTCTGGGGCCAACGTCCTGACTTTC
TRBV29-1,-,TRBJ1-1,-,CSVAQGDTEAFF,TGCAGCGTGGCACAGGGAGACACTGAAGCTTTCTTT
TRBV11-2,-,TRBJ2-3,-,CASSLDPPLGPTDTQYF,TGTGCCAGCAGCTTAGATCCCCCCCTGGGCCCTACAGATACGCAGTATTTT
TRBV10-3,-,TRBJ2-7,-,CAISVDPRYEQYF,TGTGCCATCAGCGTGGACCCGCGCTACGAGCAGTACTTC
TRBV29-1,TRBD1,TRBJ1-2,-,CSVGDRVSYGYTF,TGCAGCGTTGGGGACAGGGTCAGCTATGGCTACACCTTC
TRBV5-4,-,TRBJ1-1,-,CASSLDWDTEAFF,TGTGCCAGCAGCTTGGACTGGGACACTGAAGCTTTCTTT
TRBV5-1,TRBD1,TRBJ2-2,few,CASSYYGDRSAPGELFF,TGCGCCAGCAGTTACTACGGGGACAGAAGTGCCCCCGGGGAGCTGTTTTTT
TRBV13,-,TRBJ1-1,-,CASSLRGNTEAFF,TGTGCCAGCAGCTTGCGGGGGAACACTGAAGCTTTCTTT
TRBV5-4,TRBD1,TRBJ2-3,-,CASRRDRGTDTQYF,TGTGCCAGCAGGAGGGACAGGGGAACAGATACGCAGTATTTT
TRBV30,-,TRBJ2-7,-,CAWSGQNYEQYF,TGTGCCTGGAGTGGACAGAACTACGAGCAGTACTTC
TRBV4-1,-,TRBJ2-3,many,CASSQEHTQYF,TGCGCCAGCAGCCAGGAACATACGCAGTATTTT
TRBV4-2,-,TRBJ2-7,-,CASSQEGRPGGNEQYF,TGTGCCAGCAGCCAAGAGGGAAGGCCTGGGGGGAACGAGCAGTACTTC
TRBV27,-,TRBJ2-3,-,CASSRTTDTQYF,TGTGCCAGCAGTCGGACCACAGATACGCAGTATTTT
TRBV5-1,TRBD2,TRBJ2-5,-,CASSRGLAEGTQYF,TGCGCCAGCAGCAGGGGACTAGCAGAGGGGACCCAGTACTTC
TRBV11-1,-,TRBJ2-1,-,CASSLIPGSGPNEQFF,TGTGCCAGCAGCTTGATCCCCGGTTCGGGACCCAATGAGCAGTTCTTC
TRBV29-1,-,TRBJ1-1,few,CSVEGRVGAEAFF,TGCAGCGTTGAAGGCAGGGTAGGCGCTGAAGCTTTCTTT
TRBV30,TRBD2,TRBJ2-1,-,CAWNRDYPYNEQFF,TGTGCCTGGAACCGGGACTACCCATACAATGAGCAGTTCTTC
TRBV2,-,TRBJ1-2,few,CASSDGYGYTF,TGTGCCAGCAGTGATGGGTATGGCTACACCTTC
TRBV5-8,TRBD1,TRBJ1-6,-,CASRRTGRVSYNSPLHF,TGTGCCAGCAGAAGGACAGGGCGCGTCTCCTATAATTCACCCCTCCACTTT